This T cell receptor beta chain is from a study of blood T cell repertoires in COVID-19. Here immunoSEQ multiplex PCR was the method, and the copy in TCRdb shows in-frame clones only, minus some. The sample gives 150,000 to 200,000 clones, approximately 83% of which show up once; around 3.3% is in the top ten. This CDR3 region has 14 residues. With 5 bases removed from V and 8 bases from J, the gap between germline ends came to 15 bases. Per the germline V gene, CDR1 is MNHEY and CDR2 is SVGAGI. The J gene is TRBJ1-4, the V gene TRBV6-5; perhaps TRBD1 as D (6 bases). The sequence was obtained from a man aged 55 to 70 with acute or convalescent COVID-19. The sample was peripheral blood. CDR3 sequence: CASSRGRGGEKLFF. CDR3 in DNA: TGTGCCAGCAGTAGGGGCAGGGGCGGAGAAAAACTGTTTTTT.